These 30 T cell receptor beta chains came from one sample sequenced in a study of T-cell memory formation after mild COVID-19. TCRdb re-derived calls from the 5' RACE reads in MiXCR, one entry per CDR3 protein. In the table there are some 310,000 distinct CDR3 sequences, 20% to 25% of which are singletons. Specimen: PBMCs or a T cell subset sorted from them (not recorded which). The receptors were sampled from a man younger than 35 who had mild COVID-19 (a few samples of this study predate the infection). Cell type and time point are not known.

This clonotype was counted once. The CDR3 ends on some other residue instead of the conserved phenylalanine or tryptophan, so this is likely a read error. The rearrangement joins TRBV20-1 to TRBJ2-5; D is undetermined. Germline V gene lookup returns CDR1 DFQATT and CDR2 SNEGSKA (reference sequence). V was shortened by 0 bases and J by 0 bases, with 11 bases between the two germline ends. The CDR3 extends over 15 amino acids. The CDR3 spells CSARDQSWYQETQYL. CDR3 DNA sequence: TGCAGTGCTAGAGACCAAAGTTGGTACCAAGAGACCCAGTACTTA.

This clonotype was counted a single time. The rearrangement links TRBV24-1 to TRBJ2-1, with D perhaps matching TRBD1 or TRBD2 (5 bases each). Trimming took off 9 bases at V and 8 bases at J, with 22 bases between the two ends. This CDR3 comprises 15 residues. Germline lookup yields CDR1 KGHDR and CDR2 SFDVKD. The CDR3 reads CATPIRGPRTHEQFF. DNA of the CDR3: TGTGCCACCCCCATCCGGGGCCCCCGAACGCATGAGCAGTTCTTC.

This clonotype was detected only a few times. The chain links TRBV28 to TRBJ2-5; D gene unclear. This CDR3 has 13 amino acids. V shed 10 bases and J shed 1 base, with 13 bases lying between them. Germline V lookup: CDR1 MDHEN, CDR2 SYDVKM. The CDR3 loop is CAIAPVGQETQYF. As DNA, the CDR3 is TGTGCCATCGCACCTGTCGGCCAAGAGACCCAGTACTTC.

This clonotype was counted between two and nine times. The chain employs TRBV27 and TRBJ1-5; 7 bases match TRBD1. Germline loops: CDR1 MNHEY, CDR2 SMNVEV (reference sequence). This CDR3 is 15 amino acids long. J lost 5 bases, V lost 6 bases, and 10 bases had no gene match. Here the CDR3 reads CASRGSTGVDQPQHF. The CDR3 DNA follows: TGTGCCAGCAGAGGGTCAACAGGGGTGGATCAGCCCCAGCATTTT.

This clonotype was seen a handful of times. The J gene is TRBJ1-3, the V gene TRBV6-5; D call uncertain. CDR3 size: 17 residues. The V end was cut by 2 bases, the J end by 2 bases, with 16 bases between. Germline V gene lookup returns CDR1 MNHEY and CDR2 SVGAGI. CDR3 nucleotide sequence: TGTGCCAGCAGTTACGGCGGCTTTCTGATACCTGGAAACACCATATATTTT. Protein sequence: CASSYGGFLIPGNTIYF.

This clonotype has only a few counts. J is TRBJ1-4 and V is TRBV12-3 or TRBV12-4; D not certain. The CDR3 has 14 residues. Trimming stripped 2 bases from V and 2 bases from J, with 6 bases between. CDR3 region: CASSLTLTNEKLFF. In nucleotides, the CDR3 is TGTGCCAGCAGTTTAACACTGACTAATGAAAAACTGTTTTTT.

The rearrangement links TRBV27 to TRBJ1-2; possible D gene TRBD1, 5 bases. Germline V gene sequence: CDR1 MNHEY, CDR2 SMNVEV (reference sequence). V shed 5 bases and J shed 8 bases, with 21 bases lying between them. The CDR3 length is 15 residues. The DNA of the CDR3 is TGTGCCAGCAGTCCCCTGGGGACCCCTTCGAGGGGCTACACCTTC. Translating gives CASSPLGTPSRGYTF.

V and J are TRBV4-1 and TRBJ2-7, with 9 bases that match TRBD1. Germline CDR1 MGHRA, CDR2 YSYEKL. The trim removed 0 bases at V and 4 bases at J, leaving 4 bases unmatched. CDR3 length equals 15 residues. CDR3 in DNA: TGCGCCAGCAGCCAAGAAGAACAGGGGGCGTACGAGCAGTACTTC. Its translation: CASSQEEQGAYEQYF.

This chain joins TRBV4-3 and TRBJ1-2; D is uncertain. The CDR3 totals 15 residues. V lost 0 bases and J lost 0, with 8 bases in between. Germline CDR1 LGHNA, CDR2 YSLEER. The CDR3 DNA is TGCGCCAGCAGCCAAGATCCCGAGTCTAACTATGGCTACACCTTC. It is translated as CASSQDPESNYGYTF.

The V gene is TRBV9, the J gene TRBJ2-5; maybe TRBD2 (6 bases). Trimming cost V 0 bases and J 1 base, with 10 bases left between them. The CDR3 consists of 15 residues. Germline CDR1 and CDR2: SGDLS and YYNGEE. This CDR3 reads CASSVGGDRQETQYF. The CDR3 coding sequence is TGTGCCAGCAGCGTAGGGGGGGATCGCCAAGAGACCCAGTACTTC.

There are a few counts of this clonotype. The chain joins TRBV4-3 to TRBJ1-5, with D possibly matching TRBD1 (6 bases). This CDR3 spans 14 amino acids. V dropped 4 bases and J dropped 7 bases, with 14 bases sitting between them. Germline CDR1 reads LGHNA; CDR2 reads YSLEER. CDR3 nucleotides: TGCGCCAGCAGCCCTGGGGGGGCAGGACAGCCCCAGCATTTT. Amino acids: CASSPGGAGQPQHF.

The CDR3 protein is CASSPPPGRGGKTQYF. CDR3 DNA: TGTGCCAGCAGCCCCCCCCCGGGGAGGGGGGGAAAGACCCAGTACTTC. The chain links TRBV7-2 to TRBJ2-5, with D possibly matching TRBD2 (7 bases). From germline, CDR1 is SGHTA and CDR2 FQGNSA. Trimming left V 5 bases short and J 6 bases short, with 22 bases between. This CDR3 has 16 amino acids.

V gene TRBV19 combines with J gene TRBJ1-1; 7 bases match TRBD1. There are 12 residues in the CDR3. The V and J ends lost 7 bases and 4 bases, in that order; junction bases with no gene match: 3. The germline gives CDR1 LNHDA, CDR2 SQIVND (reference sequence). This CDR3 is CASNEGATEAFF. The CDR3 coding sequence is TGTGCCAGTAACGAGGGGGCCACTGAAGCTTTCTTT.

The rearrangement uses TRBV19 and TRBJ1-5; D is ambiguous. This CDR3 region has 13 residues. CDR1 is LNHDA, CDR2 SQIVND, per germline (reference sequence). Trimming removed 5 bases from V and 12 bases from J, with 17 bases in between. The CDR3 region has the DNA TGTGCCAGTAGTCAACGGAGACGCCCCGGCCAGCATTTT. Amino acid sequence: CASSQRRRPGQHF.

The chain couples TRBV20-1 to TRBJ1-2; tentative D call: TRBD1 (6 bases). Germline-derived CDR1 and CDR2 are DFQATT and SNEGSKA (reference sequence). This CDR3 spans 12 amino acids. V lost 6 bases and J lost 4, with 12 bases in between. This chain's CDR3 is CSAETGFYGYTF. DNA of the CDR3: TGCAGTGCAGAAACAGGGTTCTATGGCTACACCTTC.

The V call is TRBV29-1, the J call TRBJ2-2, with 9 bases aligning to TRBD1. Germline trimming cut 2 bases from V and 5 bases from J; bases unmatched to any gene: 9. Germline V gene lookup returns CDR1 SQVTM and CDR2 ANQGSEA. CDR3 length equals 16 residues. This CDR3 reads CSVEQTGGVETGELFF. The CDR3 nucleotides read TGCAGCGTTGAACAAACAGGGGGCGTCGAAACCGGGGAGCTGTTTTTT.

The gene calls are TRBV4-1 and TRBJ2-5; D is unresolved. The CDR3 has 14 amino acids. V lost 3 bases and J lost 5, with 13 bases in between. Germline V gene sequence: CDR1 MGHRA, CDR2 YSYEKL. Written as DNA, the CDR3 is TGCGCCAGCAGCCAGCACACGAGATTTGAGACCCAGTACTTC. Its protein product is CASSQHTRFETQYF.

The chain recombines TRBV5-6 with TRBJ2-5, with D possibly being TRBD1 (6 bases). V dropped 4 bases and J dropped 0 bases, with 13 bases sitting between them. The V gene's germline CDR1 is SGHDT and CDR2 YYEEEE. CDR3 length: 15 amino acids. In DNA, the CDR3 is TGTGCCAGCAGCCCGTTCTGGGACAACCAAGAGACCCAGTACTTC. It is translated as CASSPFWDNQETQYF.

The chain couples TRBV7-9 to TRBJ2-1, with D hard to call. V shed 5 bases and J shed 0 bases, with 11 bases lying between them. This CDR3 region has 15 residues. Germline V gene lookup returns CDR1 SEHNR and CDR2 FQNEAQ (reference sequence). CDR3 sequence reads: CASSPVQFSYNEQFF. In DNA, the CDR3 is TGTGCCAGCAGCCCAGTACAGTTCTCCTACAATGAGCAGTTCTTC.

As regards this clonotype: A junction end diverges from the germline sequence, so it may reflect a read error. The chain employs TRBV7-2 and TRBJ2-1; 7 positions agree with TRBD2. CDR1 and CDR2 (germline): SGHTA, FQGNSA. The CDR3 spans 13 residues. The CDR3 here is CASSLQGGDSSSF. The CDR3 DNA reads as TGTGCCAGCAGTCTTCAGGGAGGGGACTCCTCGAGCTTC.

This clonotype appeared a few times. The chain couples TRBV6-6 to TRBJ1-1; D unresolved. V dropped 6 bases and J dropped 6 bases, with 11 bases sitting between them. Germline CDR1 MNHNY, CDR2 SVGAGI (reference sequence). The CDR3 contains 12 residues. CDR3 DNA: TGTGCCAGCAGCCCCGGAAGGGCTGAAGCTTTCTTT. This encodes CASSPGRAEAFF.

This chain joins TRBV6-5 and TRBJ2-3; 9 positions agree with TRBD2. V gave up 6 bases and J gave up 2 bases; unmatched junction bases: 6. Germline V gives CDR1 MNHEY, CDR2 SVGAGI. The length of the CDR3 is 15 residues. The CDR3 loop reads CASRRAGGNTDTQYF. CDR3 nucleotide sequence: TGTGCCAGCAGAAGAGCGGGGGGAAACACAGATACGCAGTATTTT.

This clonotype was counted between two and nine times. The chain carries TRBV10-3 and TRBJ2-3; weak D call: TRBD2 (5 bases). This CDR3 is 14 amino acids long. Germline loops: CDR1 ENHRY, CDR2 SYGVKD. The V gene lost 7 bases and the J gene lost 4 bases, with 15 bases spanning the gap. The CDR3 reads CAIKSSPEADTQYF. The DNA of the CDR3 is TGTGCCATCAAAAGTAGCCCGGAGGCAGATACGCAGTATTTT.

This clonotype was seen repeatedly, ten times or more. CDR3 bases: TGTGCCAGCAGCTTGGGGTCACCCACAGATACGCAGTATTTT. This encodes CASSLGSPTDTQYF. The J gene is TRBJ2-3, the V gene TRBV11-2; D not resolved. The germline gives CDR1 SGHAT, CDR2 FQNNGV. The germline V and J ends were trimmed by 3 bases and 2 bases, with 9 bases remaining between them. CDR3 length equals 14 residues.

The chain combines TRBV5-1 with TRBJ2-3; D might be TRBD2 (6 bases). Germline V lookup: CDR1 SGHRS, CDR2 YFSETQ. The V end lost 4 bases, the J end lost 4 bases, and 13 bases lay between the germline ends. The CDR3 loop spans 14 amino acids. CDR3 amino acids: CASSTTGEADTQYF. The CDR3 DNA is TGCGCCAGCAGCACAACTGGGGAGGCAGATACGCAGTATTTT.

This clonotype was counted a few times. The chain has TRBV7-2 and TRBJ2-2; 7 bases are shared with TRBD1. This CDR3 is built from 14 residues. V lost 6 bases, J lost 6 bases, and 7 bases stayed unmatched. CDR1 is SGHTA, CDR2 FQGNSA, per germline. As DNA, the CDR3 is TGTGCCAGCAGGAGACAGGGTATCGCCGGGGAGCTGTTTTTT. Translation gives CASRRQGIAGELFF.

The chain carries TRBV7-3 and TRBJ2-1, with a tentative D call TRBD1 (5 bases). CDR3 length equals 15 residues. Germline CDR1 is SGHTA and CDR2 is FQGTGA. V was shortened by 4 bases and J by 7 bases, with 17 bases between the two germline ends. The DNA of the CDR3 is TGTGCCAGCAGCTCGACAGTGGGTGCTACGAATGAGCAGTTCTTC. It yields the protein CASSSTVGATNEQFF.

This sequence joins TRBV28 and TRBJ2-3, with 9 nucleotides matching TRBD1. The CDR3 consists of 11 residues. V shed 4 bases, J shed 14 bases, and the junction held 4 bases outside the gene matches. The germline CDR1 and CDR2 sequences are MDHEN and SYDVKM. The CDR3 DNA sequence: TGTGCCAGCAGTTCACAGGGGGCCCCGTATTTT. Amino acid sequence: CASSSQGAPYF.

This chain joins TRBV5-6 and TRBJ1-2; possibly TRBD1 for D (5 bases). Trimming took 2 bases from V and 4 from J, leaving 15 bases between them. The CDR3 is 15 residues long. Germline V gene sequence: CDR1 SGHDT, CDR2 YYEEEE. CDR3 in amino acids: CASSFKRGGIYGYTF. CDR3 in DNA: TGTGCCAGCAGCTTCAAAAGGGGAGGAATCTATGGCTACACCTTC.

The chain carries TRBV4-1 and TRBJ1-2; D not certain. CDR3 length: 15 residues. Trimming removed 1 base from V and 1 base from J, with 10 bases in between. Germline V gene sequence: CDR1 MGHRA, CDR2 YSYEKL. The CDR3 bases are TGCGCCAGCAGCCAAGTATTCATTTTTAACTATGGCTACACCTTC. Amino acid sequence: CASSQVFIFNYGYTF.